The next 6 T cell receptor beta chains were all read from a single sample in a study of blood T cell repertoires in COVID-19. Assay used: immunoSEQ multiplex PCR; TCRdb lists only in-frame clones, some missing. The sample yields about 220,000 clones, about 85% seen once. Source material: peripheral blood. These receptors originate from a man in his fifties who had recovered from COVID-19.

This clone was counted a few times. The CDR3 DNA is TGTGCCACCCGGAGACTGATCTCTGGGGCCAACGTCCTGACTTTC. It encodes CATRRLISGANVLTF. The V call is TRBV6-5, the J call TRBJ2-6; D gene unclear. Germline CDR1 MNHEY, CDR2 SVGAGI. Between the trimmed V and J ends, which lost 10 bases and 0 bases, there was a span of 13 bases. The CDR3 consists of 15 residues.

The chain links TRBV6-6 to TRBJ2-3, with D tentatively TRBD2 (6 bases). The CDR3 runs 14 residues. CDR1 MNHNY and CDR2 SVGAGI come from the germline V gene (reference sequence). The V end lost 6 bases, the J end lost 3 bases, and 13 bases lay between the germline ends. The CDR3: CASRGGIVTDTQYF. CDR3 in DNA: TGTGCCAGCAGGGGGGGTATTGTTACAGATACGCAGTATTTT.

This clone was counted a single time. The gene calls are TRBV7-8 and TRBJ2-2; 7 bases map to TRBD1. The CDR3 loop spans 18 amino acids. CDR1 and CDR2 from the germline V gene are SGHVS and FQNEAQ. V was pared by 1 base and J by 6 bases, with 14 bases of the junction left unmatched. The CDR3 spells CASSLGRQGGRGAGELFF. CDR3 coding DNA: TGTGCCAGCAGCTTAGGAAGACAGGGCGGCAGGGGCGCCGGGGAGCTGTTTTTT.

The chain is built from TRBV4-1 and TRBJ2-7; D may be TRBD2 (6 bases). Trimming removed 1 base at V and 4 bases at J, with 11 bases between. The CDR3 is made up of 14 amino acids. Germline CDR1 MGHRA, CDR2 YSYEKL. CDR3 protein: CASSQVAATYEQYF. The CDR3 nucleotides read TGCGCCAGCAGCCAAGTAGCGGCGACTTACGAGCAGTACTTC.

This clone was detected once. V is TRBV19 and J is TRBJ2-2; 11 bases line up with TRBD1. With V trimmed by 1 base and J by 5 bases, 3 bases remained unmatched. Germline CDR1 LNHDA, CDR2 SQIVND (reference sequence). The CDR3 runs 16 residues. This CDR3 reads CASSIGGTGGTGELFF. The CDR3 DNA sequence: TGTGCCAGTAGTATAGGCGGGACAGGGGGTACCGGGGAGCTGTTTTTT.

The rearrangement uses TRBV15 and TRBJ2-5, with a tentative D call TRBD1 (5 bases). This CDR3 has 14 amino acids. Trimming stripped 0 bases from V and 9 bases from J, with 14 bases between. The V gene's germline CDR1 is LNHNV and CDR2 YYDKDF (reference sequence). The CDR3 protein is CATSRDWGGEAQYF. DNA of the CDR3: TGTGCCACCAGCAGAGACTGGGGCGGTGAGGCCCAGTACTTC.